One sample yielded the 3 T cell receptor beta chains listed below, sequenced in a study of cytomegalovirus exposure and HLA in healthy donors. Amplification used 60 Vbeta primers and 13 Jbeta primers. Clones were read by immunoSEQ multiplex PCR, and TCRdb kept only the in-frame ones, dropping some. In the table there are over 200,000 clones, about 75% of which are singletons. The material sequenced was PBMCs. The source is a male donor in good health and CMV-seronegative.

The V call is TRBV30, the J call TRBJ1-4; 10 bases match TRBD1. Germline V lookup: CDR1 GTSNPN, CDR2 SVGIG (reference sequence). The CDR3 length is 16 residues. V was pared by 2 bases and J by 4 bases, with 7 bases of the junction left unmatched. In DNA form, the CDR3 reads TGTGCCTGGAGTAGACAGGGGGCGCGGGGTAATGAAAAACTGTTTTTT. It is translated as CAWSRQGARGNEKLFF. Full variable domain (missing parts from reference TRBV30 and TRBJ1-4): SQTIHQWPATLVQPVGSPLSLECTVEGTSNPNLYWYRQAAGRGLQLLFYSVGIGQISSEVPQNLSASRPQDRQFILSSKKLLLSDSGFYLCAWSRQGARGNEKLFFGSGTQLSVL.

V gene TRBV5-1 combines with J gene TRBJ2-5; D might be TRBD1 (6 bases). V shed 2 bases and J shed 1 base, with 15 bases lying between them. The CDR3 consists of 16 residues. Germline CDR1 reads SGHRS; CDR2 reads YFSETQ. CDR3 DNA: TGCGCCAGCAGCTTTTTTGGGGACACGCGCCAAGAGACCCAGTACTTC. Protein sequence: CASSFFGDTRQETQYF.

CDR3 protein: CASSSTGAANTEAFF. The CDR3 DNA is TGTGCCAGCAGTTCCACAGGGGCGGCCAACACTGAAGCTTTCTTT. The V call is TRBV28, the J call TRBJ1-1; the match to TRBD1 covers 7 bases. V was clipped by 4 bases and J by 2 bases; unmatched bases: 7. The CDR3 runs 15 residues. CDR1 is MDHEN and CDR2 is SYDVKM in the germline V gene. The full variable domain, with the rest looked up from reference TRBV28 and TRBJ1-1, is DVKVTQSSRYLVKRTGEKVFLECVQDMDHENMFWYRQDPGLGLRLIYFSYDVKMKEKGDIPEGYSVSREKKERFSLILESASTNQTSMYLCASSSTGAANTEAFFGQGTRLTVV.